Detailed here is one T cell receptor beta chain. The antigen is undetermined. Germline-derived CDR1 and CDR2 are MDHEN and SYDVKM. V lost 2 bases and J 3 bases, leaving 10 bases between the germline ends. The CDR3 runs to 14 residues. Profiling relied on immunoSEQ multiplex PCR, and the TCRdb table lists in-frame clones only, not all of them. The profile shows 55,000 to 65,000 clones, roughly 92% of them singletons. The sample originates from a study of T cells in localized non-small cell lung cancer. Findings of the study overall: Uninvolved adjacent lung had more T cell clonality than any other tissue, topping tumor. It remains possible that heterogeneity exists, since only one tumor region was sequenced. Higher adjacent-lung clonality was associated with shorter survival.

This clonotype was sampled from a man between 35 and 75 years old with stage I lung adenocarcinoma. The gene calls are TRBV28 and TRBJ1-1; a possible D gene is TRBD1 (5 bases). Sequences were derived from peripheral blood, sampled before any cancer treatment. CDR3 residues: CASSLGGYHTEAFF. The CDR3, as DNA: TGTGCCAGCAGTTTAGGGGGGTACCACACTGAAGCTTTCTTT.